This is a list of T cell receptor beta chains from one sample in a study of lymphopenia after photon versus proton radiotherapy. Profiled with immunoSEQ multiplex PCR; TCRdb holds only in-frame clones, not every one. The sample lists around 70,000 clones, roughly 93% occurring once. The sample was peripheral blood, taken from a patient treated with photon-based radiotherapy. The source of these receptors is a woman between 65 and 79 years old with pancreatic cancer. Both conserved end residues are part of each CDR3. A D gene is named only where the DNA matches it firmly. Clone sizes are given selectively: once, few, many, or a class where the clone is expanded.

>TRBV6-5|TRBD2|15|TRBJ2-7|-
CASSLQAGSSYEQYF
TGTGCCAGCAGTCTACAAGCGGGATCATCATACGAGCAGTACTTC
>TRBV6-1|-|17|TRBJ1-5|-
CASSALATAYSNQPQHF
TGTGCCAGCAGTGCCTTGGCGACCGCTTATAGCAATCAGCCCCAGCATTTT
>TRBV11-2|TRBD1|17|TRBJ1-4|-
CASSLGRGRVTNEKLFF
TGTGCCAGCAGCTTAGGCAGGGGGCGTGTAACTAATGAAAAACTGTTTTTT
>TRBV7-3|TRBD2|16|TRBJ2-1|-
CASSLTGTNPYNEQFF
TGTGCCAGCAGCTTAACCGGGACTAACCCCTACAATGAGCAGTTCTTC
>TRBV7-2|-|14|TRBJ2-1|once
CASSLGSEYNEQFF
TGTGCCAGCAGCTTAGGTTCAGAATACAATGAGCAGTTCTTC
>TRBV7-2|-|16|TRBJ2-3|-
CASSLGSGANTDTQYF
TGTGCCAGCAGCTTAGGGTCAGGTGCGAACACAGATACGCAGTATTTT
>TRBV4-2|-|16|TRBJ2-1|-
CASSQNQGSSYNEQFF
TGTGCCAGCAGCCAAAATCAGGGAAGCTCCTACAATGAGCAGTTCTTC
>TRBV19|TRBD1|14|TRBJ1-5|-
CASRGQGADQPQHF
TGTGCCAGTAGGGGACAGGGGGCGGATCAGCCCCAGCATTTT
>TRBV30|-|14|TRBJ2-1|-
CAWMIGPWNNEQFF
TGTGCCTGGATGATCGGACCCTGGAACAATGAGCAGTTCTTC
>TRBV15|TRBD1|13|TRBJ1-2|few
CATSPDRGRGYTF
TGTGCCACCAGCCCCGACAGGGGGCGAGGCTACACCTTC
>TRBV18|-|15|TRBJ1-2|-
CASSLTAEGGAGYTF
TGTGCCAGCTCTCTCACCGCCGAGGGGGGCGCTGGCTACACCTTC
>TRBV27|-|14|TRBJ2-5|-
CASSFGKNQETQYF
TGTGCCAGCAGCTTCGGGAAAAACCAAGAGACCCAGTACTTC